These 25 T cell receptor beta chains share one sample of origin, sequenced in a study of blood T cell repertoires in COVID-19 (dated by TCRdb to 2018 to 2021). The library was made by the immunoSEQ multiplex PCR assay. TCRdb holds this immuneACCESS table with in-frame rearrangements only. Some clones are missing; in checked studies, unresolved V genes explain under half, and the rest has no known cause. This sample holds 200,000 to 250,000 clones; 80% to 85% were observed only once. The ten largest clones take up approximately 2.9% of the sample. Sequenced: peripheral blood. These receptors came from a woman aged 25-40 years who had recovered from COVID-19.

This chain links TRBV3-1 (or the pseudogene TRBV3-2) with TRBJ2-1; D possibly corresponds to TRBD2 (6 bases). CDR3 length equals 13 residues. V lost 0 bases and J 14 bases, leaving 14 bases between the germline ends. The germline gives CDR1 LGHDT, CDR2 YNNKEL (reference sequence). The CDR3 region is CASSQDFVGGEFF. CDR3 bases: TGTGCCAGCAGCCAAGATTTTGTCGGAGGGGAGTTCTTC.

The J gene is TRBJ1-1, the V gene TRBV5-8; D is unresolved. Trimming removed 5 bases at V and 1 base at J, with 12 bases between. The length of the CDR3 is 14 residues. From germline, CDR1 is SGHTS and CDR2 YDEGEE. The CDR3 here is CASRGVGRNTEAFF. The DNA for the CDR3 is TGTGCCAGCAGGGGCGTTGGTCGGAACACTGAAGCTTTCTTT.

The rearrangement joins TRBV5-1 to TRBJ2-3; tentatively, D is TRBD1 (6 bases). The CDR3 loop spans 15 amino acids. Trimming cost V 5 bases and J 2 bases, with 15 bases left between them. Germline values: CDR1 SGHRS, CDR2 YFSETQ. The CDR3 sequence: CASRPDSTSTDTQYF. The CDR3 DNA reads as TGCGCCAGCAGACCGGACAGCACGTCCACAGATACGCAGTATTTT.

V usage is TRBV6-5 and J usage is TRBJ2-7, with a weak D call TRBD1 (5 bases). CDR3 length equals 12 residues. The germline V gene encodes CDR1 MNHEY and CDR2 SVGAGI. Trimming took off 4 bases at V and 4 bases at J, with 8 bases between the two ends. The CDR3 sequence: CASSSTAYEQYF. The CDR3 region has the DNA TGTGCCAGCAGTTCGACAGCTTACGAGCAGTACTTC.

This clone was observed a handful of times. The chain has TRBV28 and TRBJ1-2; D may be TRBD1 (6 bases). Trimming removed 10 bases from V and 1 base from J, with 13 bases in between. Germline V gives CDR1 MDHEN, CDR2 SYDVKM. The CDR3 consists of 13 residues. CDR3 in DNA: TGTGCCATCCGGGACAACCATAACTATGGCTACACCTTC. This gives the protein CAIRDNHNYGYTF.

The V call is TRBV6-5, the J call TRBJ1-1, with 9 bases aligning to TRBD1. The germline gives CDR1 MNHEY, CDR2 SVGAGI. Trimming cost V 4 bases and J 11 bases; bases outside gene matches: 14. The CDR3 totals 15 residues. The CDR3 sequence is CASSLFRDRAGGAFF. The CDR3 DNA is TGTGCCAGCAGTTTATTCCGGGACAGGGCCGGTGGGGCTTTCTTT.

J is TRBJ2-7 and V is TRBV5-1; D gene uncertain. Trimming cost V 3 bases and J 1 base, with 11 bases left between them. The CDR3 spans 14 residues. Germline CDR1 reads SGHRS; CDR2 reads YFSETQ. CDR3 bases: TGCGCCAGCAGCTCCGCGGTGATGTCCTACGAGCAGTACTTC. Its protein product is CASSSAVMSYEQYF.

V is TRBV5-1 and J is TRBJ2-1; TRBD2 matches 14 bases. CDR1 SGHRS and CDR2 YFSETQ come from the germline V gene. J gave up 0 bases and V 5 bases, and 16 bases lay outside the gene matches. The CDR3 consists of 21 residues. The CDR3, as DNA: TGCGCCAGCAGTTTCGAAGGGGGGACTAGCGGGAGAGTGAGCTCCTACAATGAGCAGTTCTTC. This translates into CASSFEGGTSGRVSSYNEQFF.

The genes are TRBV2 and TRBJ1-5; maybe TRBD1 (6 bases). Germline V gives CDR1 SNHLY, CDR2 FYNNEI. Trimming took off 6 bases at V and 6 bases at J, with 18 bases between the two ends. This CDR3 has 15 residues. Here the CDR3 reads CASSETGREGQPQHF. For the CDR3, the DNA is TGTGCCAGCAGCGAAACAGGGAGAGAGGGTCAGCCCCAGCATTTT.

This clone was detected a few times. Different DNA sequences within this sample yield the same CDR3. The chain is built from TRBV7-9 and TRBJ1-5, with 7 bases identical to TRBD1. V trimming: 6 bases; J trimming: 1 base; junction bases outside the gene matches: 3. The germline CDR1 and CDR2 sequences are SEHNR and FQNEAQ (reference sequence). The CDR3 has 14 amino acids. The CDR3 DNA is TGTGCCAGCAGTCGGACAGGAAGCAATCAGCCCCAGCATTTT. Residues: CASSRTGSNQPQHF. Full variable domain (remainder filled in from reference TRBV7-9 and TRBJ1-5): DTGVSQNPRHKITKRGQNVTFRCDPISEHNRLYWYRQTLGQGPEFLTYFQNEAQLEKSRLLSDRFSAERPKGSFSTLEIQRTEQGDSAMYLCASSRTGSNQPQHFGDGTRLSIL.

The J gene is TRBJ2-2, the V gene TRBV27; a weak D match, TRBD2 (6 bases). Looked up from germline, CDR1 is MNHEY and CDR2 is SMNVEV (reference sequence). This CDR3 is built from 17 residues. Trimming pared 6 bases from V and 7 bases from J, leaving 24 bases between. The CDR3 loop is CASSNPAGNRGIGELFF. DNA of the CDR3: TGTGCCAGCAGCAATCCTGCGGGGAATCGTGGGATCGGGGAGCTGTTTTTT.

The chain joins TRBV5-6 to TRBJ2-7; unclear D gene. Trimming took off 0 bases at V and 4 bases at J, with 5 bases between the two ends. The CDR3 runs to 12 residues. Looked up from germline, CDR1 is SGHDT and CDR2 is YYEEEE. In DNA, the CDR3 is TGTGCCAGCAGCTTGGCCGTTTACGAGCAGTACTTC. This codes for CASSLAVYEQYF.

This chain uses TRBV3-1 (or the pseudogene TRBV3-2) with TRBJ1-6, with 9 nucleotides matching TRBD1. The germline V gene has CDR1 LGHDT and CDR2 YNNKEL (reference sequence). The CDR3 extends over 19 amino acids. The V gene end was trimmed by 0 bases and the J gene end by 5 bases; junction bases not matched to a gene: 11. The CDR3 region has the DNA TGTGCCAGCAGCCAAGAACTTTGGGACAGGGCAGTGAATAATTCACCCCTCCACTTT. It encodes CASSQELWDRAVNNSPLHF.

The rearrangement joins TRBV19 to TRBJ1-5; D remains unclear. Germline lookup yields CDR1 LNHDA and CDR2 SQIVND (reference sequence). The CDR3 is 14 residues long. V gave up 5 bases and J gave up 3 bases, with 11 bases separating them. The CDR3 protein is CASSGGRDNQPQHF. CDR3 nucleotide sequence: TGTGCCAGTAGTGGAGGACGGGACAATCAGCCCCAGCATTTT.

V and J are TRBV7-7 and TRBJ2-1, with TRBD1 as a possible D gene (5 bases). The CDR3 has 13 residues. The germline gives CDR1 SSHAT, CDR2 FNYEAQ (reference sequence). The CDR3 coding sequence is TGTGCGATCGCCCAGGACACCTACAATGAGCAGTTCTTC. Translation: CAIAQDTYNEQFF.

The gene calls are TRBV21-1 and TRBJ2-3; the D call in the table, TRBD2, was not verified against the DNA. TRBV21-1 constitutes a pseudogene. The CDR3 covers 13 residues. The DNA of the CDR3 is TGTGCCAGCAGCCCCTTAGAGGCAGATACGCAGTATTTT. Residues: CASSPLEADTQYF.

The genes are TRBV19 and TRBJ2-3, with D unresolved. The CDR3 extends over 13 amino acids. V was shortened by 5 bases and J by 2 bases, with 8 bases between the two germline ends. The V gene's germline CDR1 is LNHDA and CDR2 SQIVND (reference sequence). CDR3 DNA: TGTGCCAGTAGTGCGGCCATCACAGATACGCAGTATTTT. Protein: CASSAAITDTQYF.

Written as DNA, the CDR3 is TGTGCCAGCAGTTTAGCTCAGAATTTTGAAGCTTTCTTT. Its protein is CASSLAQNFEAFF. This chain links TRBV28 with TRBJ1-1, with unresolved D. Germline V gene lookup returns CDR1 MDHEN and CDR2 SYDVKM. CDR3 size: 13 residues. Trimming stripped 2 bases from V and 7 bases from J, with 11 bases between.

The chain employs TRBV5-1 and TRBJ1-1; a possible D gene is TRBD1 (6 bases). V was trimmed by 4 bases and J by 9 bases, leaving 13 bases between them. The CDR3 spans 12 residues. CDR1 SGHRS and CDR2 YFSETQ come from the germline V gene. The CDR3 nucleotides are TGCGCCAGCAGCCCCCAGGGGAAGCAAGCTTTCTTT. Protein product: CASSPQGKQAFF.

This clone was recorded a few times. The CDR3 DNA sequence: TGTGCCAGCAGTCCGCCCCGGGGGGCCTTTGAGACCCAGTACTTC. It codes for CASSPPRGAFETQYF. This sequence joins TRBV28 and TRBJ2-5, with D perhaps TRBD2 (7 bases). The CDR3 is made up of 15 amino acids. The germline CDR1 and CDR2 sequences are MDHEN and SYDVKM. Trimming left V 5 bases short and J 5 bases short, with 18 bases between.

Comment on this clone: The same CDR3 arises from other DNA sequences in this sample as well. The chain carries TRBV9 and TRBJ2-7, with D possibly being TRBD2 (6 bases). The CDR3 consists of 13 residues. In germline, CDR1 is SGDLS, CDR2 YYNGEE. V dropped 2 bases and J dropped 2 bases, with 8 bases sitting between them. The CDR3 region has the DNA TGTGCCAGCAGCGTGGGCGGGACCTACGAGCAGTACTTC. As protein: CASSVGGTYEQYF.

The J gene is TRBJ2-3, the V gene TRBV5-4, with D possibly being TRBD1 (6 bases). This CDR3 is built from 17 residues. CDR1 and CDR2 from the germline V gene are SGHNT and YYREEE (reference sequence). Trimming cost V 1 base and J 0 bases, with 15 bases left between them. The chain's CDR3 is CASSLHPRGLSTDTQYF. In nucleotides, the CDR3 is TGTGCCAGCAGCTTGCACCCCAGGGGATTGAGCACAGATACGCAGTATTTT.

This clone occurred a few times. The rearrangement joins TRBV2 to TRBJ1-2; D is possibly TRBD1 (5 bases). CDR1 is SNHLY and CDR2 is FYNNEI in the germline V gene. The CDR3 covers 15 residues. The ends were cut back, 6 bases at V and 4 bases at J, with 18 bases in the middle. The CDR3 DNA sequence: TGTGCCAGCAGCGAACGACAGTCGTCCCTCTATGGCTACACCTTC. It specifies CASSERQSSLYGYTF. Supplemented by reference TRBV2 and TRBJ1-2, the full variable domain reads EPEVTQTPSHQVTQMGQEVILRCVPISNHLYFYWYRQILGQKVEFLVSFYNNEISEKSEIFDDQFSVERPDGSNFTLKIRSTKLEDSAMYFCASSERQSSLYGYTFGSGTRLTVV.

V and J are TRBV2 and TRBJ1-4, with D possibly being TRBD1 (5 bases). Germline lookup yields CDR1 SNHLY and CDR2 FYNNEI. The CDR3 runs to 12 residues. Deletions cut 3 bases from V and 8 bases from J, with 7 bases between. The CDR3 sequence: CASSDRGEKLFF. The CDR3 nucleotides read TGTGCCAGCAGTGATCGGGGGGAAAAACTGTTTTTT.

The rearrangement joins TRBV19 to TRBJ1-2, with D hard to call. The CDR3 totals 16 residues. Germline V gene sequence: CDR1 LNHDA, CDR2 SQIVND (reference sequence). The V end was cut by 8 bases, the J end by 4 bases, with 23 bases between. The CDR3: CASSLHLSGIGYGYTF. DNA for the CDR3: TGTGCCAGTTCCCTCCATCTATCGGGGATCGGCTATGGCTACACCTTC. The full variable domain, its missing parts supplied by reference TRBV19 and TRBJ1-2, is DGGITQSPKYLFRKEGQNVTLSCEQNLNHDAMYWYRQDPGQGLRLIYYSQIVNDFQKGDIAEGYSVSREKKESFPLTVTSAQKNPTAFYLCASSLHLSGIGYGYTFGSGTRLTVV.